The T cell receptor beta chain described here comes from a study of beta chain features in type 1 diabetes. Study-level results: Type 1 diabetes patients had TCRB CDR3s that were shorter (moderately but significantly so) in all four CD4+ subsets.

The authors took one heparinised blood draw, averaging about 120 mL, from each donor. The isolated RNA, all of it, was reverse transcribed, so expressed TCRB transcripts were what got sequenced. This table comes from immunoSEQ multiplex PCR, and its TCRdb copy is limited to in-frame clones, with some not included. The sample records almost 350,000 clones, 8% being singletons. The CDR3 has 15 amino acids. The germline gives CDR1 MDHEN, CDR2 SYDVKM. V was pared by 8 bases and J by 1 base, with 17 bases between. This clone was counted a few times. The antigen is undetermined. Material for sequencing was central memory CD4+ T cells from blood. The clonotype originates from a woman younger than 30 in good health. This chain uses TRBV28 with TRBJ2-5, with a possible D match to TRBD1 (6 bases). The CDR3, as DNA: TGTGCCAGCTCCCAGGGACAACAGCGCCAAGAGACCCAGTACTTC. Amino acids: CASSQGQQRQETQYF.